This passage covers 24 T cell receptor beta chains from one sample sequenced in a study of regulatory T cells in long-lasting Graves disease. To make TCR beta libraries, researchers used iRepertoire HTBI primers and Arm-PCR of CDR3 regions. TCRdb fed the multiplex PCR reads into MiXCR, producing one record per CDR3 protein. The table has roughly 400,000 distinct CDR3 sequences, roughly a fifth seen once. As to time point: persistent/refractory GD, antithyroid drugs over 5 years with positive TRAb. PBMC-derived RNA was used for the TCR library. The specimen comprised peripheral blood mononuclear cells (PBMCs), sampled when the disease was refractory, from a patient treated with antithyroid drugs. The receptors shown here come from a female donor with Graves disease.

This sequence joins TRBV29-1 and TRBJ1-2, with D unresolved. The CDR3 consists of 11 residues. Trimming took 3 bases from V and 4 from J, leaving 6 bases between them. The germline V gene encodes CDR1 SQVTM and CDR2 ANQGSEA. CDR3 loop: CSVDDGYGYTF. In nucleotides, the CDR3 is TGCAGCGTTGATGACGGCTATGGCTACACCTTC.

The chain joins TRBV2 to TRBJ2-1; TRBD2 matches 8 bases. With 5 bases clipped from V and 7 bases from J, the junction kept 4 bases outside the gene matches. The CDR3 has 13 amino acids. CDR1 and CDR2 from the germline V gene are SNHLY and FYNNEI. The CDR3: CASSRLAWNEQFF. The CDR3 DNA reads as TGTGCCAGCAGTAGACTAGCGTGGAATGAGCAGTTCTTC.

The table lists this clonotype with many counts. The chain recombines TRBV12-3 or TRBV12-4 with TRBJ2-5, with D tentatively TRBD1 or TRBD2 (6 bases each). The CDR3 contains 13 residues. Trimming cost V 6 bases and J 5 bases, with 13 bases left between them. Written as DNA, the CDR3 is TGTGCCAGCAGGTCAACAGGGAGGGAGACCCAGTACTTC. Its protein product is CASRSTGRETQYF.

Many counts were recorded for this clonotype. V gene TRBV6-1 combines with J gene TRBJ1-1; D perhaps matches TRBD1 (6 bases). The CDR3 consists of 14 residues. V was pared by 6 bases and J by 1 base, with 12 bases between. Germline lookup yields CDR1 MNHNS and CDR2 SASEGT. The CDR3: CASRSLGGNTEAFF. Here the CDR3 DNA reads TGTGCCAGCAGGAGCCTAGGGGGGAACACTGAAGCTTTCTTT.

This clonotype was observed a handful of times. The chain recombines TRBV4-1 with TRBJ2-5; either TRBD1 or TRBD2 may supply D (5 bases each). V was cut by 3 bases and J by 5 bases, with 13 bases left in between. This CDR3 is 14 amino acids long. Germline CDR1 MGHRA, CDR2 YSYEKL. For the CDR3, the DNA is TGCGCCAGCAGCCAGGCCGGGGCGAGGGAGACCCAGTACTTC. This gives the protein CASSQAGARETQYF.

Here the CDR3 reads CSASLGPASQPQHF. In DNA, the CDR3 is TGCAGTGCTAGTTTAGGGCCCGCAAGCCAGCCCCAGCATTTT. V gene TRBV20-1 combines with J gene TRBJ1-5; D unclear. The germline V and J ends were trimmed by 3 bases and 7 bases, with 16 bases remaining between them. Looked up from germline, CDR1 is DFQATT and CDR2 is SNEGSKA (reference sequence). The CDR3 contains 14 residues.

The rearrangement joins TRBV28 to TRBJ1-2; D ambiguous. The CDR3 spans 13 residues. V was pared by 7 bases and J by 8 bases, with 17 bases between. The germline gives CDR1 MDHEN, CDR2 SYDVKM. As DNA, the CDR3 is TGTGCCAGCACCCTGGCGTCTGGTTGGGGCTACACCTTC. This sequence encodes CASTLASGWGYTF.

This clonotype was seen only a few times. This chain uses TRBV5-1 with TRBJ1-5, with D unresolved. Deletions cut 0 bases from V and 11 bases from J, with 12 bases between. CDR1 and CDR2 (germline): SGHRS, YFSETQ. The CDR3 extends over 13 amino acids. CDR3 amino acids: CASSLVPGGAQHF. CDR3 coding DNA: TGCGCCAGCAGCTTGGTTCCGGGTGGTGCCCAGCATTTT.

The chain recombines TRBV20-1 with TRBJ1-1, with a possible D match to TRBD1 (6 bases). CDR1 is DFQATT, CDR2 SNEGSKA, per germline (reference sequence). The CDR3 length is 18 residues. Trimming cost V 6 bases and J 4 bases, with 30 bases left between them. This CDR3 reads CSAPPPGARRDLGTEAFF. CDR3 bases: TGCAGTGCCCCCCCCCCGGGGGCGCGTAGGGATTTAGGCACTGAAGCTTTCTTT.

This clonotype appeared once. Given the absence of the conserved phenylalanine or tryptophan at the CDR3 end, a read error is likely. This rearrangement joins TRBV5-6 to TRBJ1-4, with TRBD1 as a possible D gene (5 bases). Germline values: CDR1 SGHDT, CDR2 YYEEEE. The CDR3 has 15 amino acids. V lost 1 base, J lost 4 bases, and 11 bases lay in between. CDR3 DNA: TGTGCCAGCAGCTTGTATGGGGCCCGTAATGAAAAACTGTTTTAT. This codes for CASSLYGARNEKLFY.

Regarding this clonotype: Given a much more abundant clone one base away, this may be a read error. The chain is built from TRBV20-1 and TRBJ2-7, with TRBD2 matching 8 bases. Germline loops: CDR1 DFQATT, CDR2 SNEGSKA (reference sequence). The CDR3 is 15 residues long. The CDR3 is CGARASGSNIYEQYF. CDR3 bases: TGCGGTGCTAGAGCTAGCGGGTCTAATATTTACGAGCAGTACTTC.

This clonotype was recorded a few times. This chain links TRBV5-4 with TRBJ2-7, with D perhaps TRBD1 or TRBD2 (5 bases each). Germline loops: CDR1 SGHNT, CDR2 YYREEE (reference sequence). The CDR3 sequence is 16 residues long. V was pared by 0 bases and J by 6 bases, with 19 bases between. Here the CDR3 reads CASSLALPGRRREQYF. The DNA of the CDR3 is TGTGCCAGCAGCTTGGCCCTTCCGGGACGCCGACGCGAGCAGTACTTC.

This clonotype was detected ten times or more. The chain couples TRBV28 to TRBJ2-7; D possibly corresponds to TRBD2 (6 bases). V was cut by 7 bases and J by 8 bases, with 24 bases left in between. The germline V gene has CDR1 MDHEN and CDR2 SYDVKM. The CDR3 runs 15 residues. The CDR3 reads CASNYHGQGGFQQYF. CDR3 sequence (DNA): TGTGCCAGCAACTATCACGGGCAGGGAGGCTTTCAGCAGTACTTC.

This clonotype was counted between two and nine times. Only one base separates this from a far larger clonotype, so it likely reflects a read error. The rearrangement links TRBV7-3 to TRBJ1-1; TRBD1 might be the D (5 bases). The CDR3 is made up of 14 amino acids. The germline V gene encodes CDR1 SGHTA and CDR2 FQGTGA. CDR3 coding DNA: TGTGCCAGCAGCGGGGACCGCGTGGGCACTGAAGTTTTCTTT. This encodes CASSGDRVGTEVFF.

At least ten counts were recorded for this clonotype. The V and J genes are TRBV11-1 and TRBJ1-2; no reliable D call. There are 15 residues in the CDR3. Germline V gives CDR1 SGHAT, CDR2 FQDESV (reference sequence). The V gene lost 4 bases and the J gene lost 6 bases, with 18 bases spanning the gap. DNA of the CDR3: TGTGCCAGCAGCTGGTGGGGATCCCAGTCCGATGGCTACACCTTC. Its protein is CASSWWGSQSDGYTF.

This chain uses TRBV29-1 with TRBJ2-2; D might be TRBD2 (6 bases). CDR3 length: 13 residues. Trimming stripped 8 bases from V and 1 base from J, with 11 bases between. Germline V gives CDR1 SQVTM, CDR2 ANQGSEA. The CDR3 loop is CSCGTVNTGELFF. The CDR3 nucleotides are TGCAGCTGCGGGACGGTGAACACCGGGGAGCTGTTTTTT.

This clonotype has a count of ten or more. The chain recombines TRBV28 with TRBJ1-1; D call uncertain. Germline CDR1 MDHEN, CDR2 SYDVKM. V shed 1 base and J shed 3 bases, with 18 bases lying between them. The CDR3 is 17 amino acids. The CDR3 DNA sequence: TGTGCCAGCAGTTTATTTCAAACGGGGTCCGGAGACACTGAAGCTTTCTTT. Translated, it gives CASSLFQTGSGDTEAFF.

This clonotype showed up just once. V gene TRBV10-3 combines with J gene TRBJ2-5; 11 nucleotides line up with TRBD1. The CDR3 spans 16 residues. Trimming took 5 bases from V and 4 from J; bases not matched to a gene: 9. Germline CDR1 is ENHRY and CDR2 is SYGVKD. The CDR3 DNA sequence: TGTGCCATCAGTCCCGGGACAGGGGGAGGCAGAGAGACCCAGTACTTC. Translated, it gives CAISPGTGGGRETQYF.

The sample holds many counts of this clonotype. The rearrangement uses TRBV10-3 and TRBJ2-7; 7 nucleotides agree with TRBD1. This CDR3 is built from 16 residues. V lost 4 bases and J lost 3; bases outside the gene matches: 12. From germline, CDR1 is ENHRY and CDR2 SYGVKD. The CDR3 loop reads CAISGGQIKHVYEQYF. In DNA form, the CDR3 reads TGTGCCATCAGTGGGGGACAGATAAAGCATGTCTACGAGCAGTACTTC.

The rearrangement uses TRBV20-1 and TRBJ2-5, with a weak D call TRBD2 (5 bases). The CDR3 extends over 14 amino acids. Germline CDR1 is DFQATT and CDR2 is SNEGSKA (reference sequence). V was shortened by 5 bases and J by 5 bases, with 18 bases between the two germline ends. CDR3 loop: CSAGKPTTHETQYF. For the CDR3, the DNA is TGCAGTGCTGGGAAACCGACTACCCACGAGACCCAGTACTTC.

This clonotype was observed at least ten times. This chain links TRBV15 with TRBJ2-5; D remains unclear. There are 14 residues in the CDR3. V lost 5 bases and J lost 2, with 12 bases in between. Germline loops: CDR1 LNHNV, CDR2 YYDKDF (reference sequence). CDR3 nucleotide sequence: TGTGCCACCAGCTCTAGACTGATACAAGAGACCCAGTACTTC. Its translation is CATSSRLIQETQYF.

This clonotype was observed a handful of times. V usage is TRBV6-1 and J usage is TRBJ2-7; D ambiguous. CDR3 length: 14 residues. CDR1 MNHNS and CDR2 SASEGT come from the germline V gene. Trimming shortened V by 0 bases and J by 3 bases, and 9 bases separated the two germline ends. As DNA, the CDR3 is TGTGCCAGCAGTGAAGCGCCCGACGACTACGAGCAGTACTTC. It encodes CASSEAPDDYEQYF.

This clonotype was observed many times. The chain's CDR3 is CSAQYGGRTEAFF. CDR3 coding DNA: TGCAGTGCGCAATATGGAGGTCGTACTGAAGCTTTCTTT. The genes are TRBV20-1 and TRBJ1-1; no reliable D call. The germline gives CDR1 DFQATT, CDR2 SNEGSKA (reference sequence). This CDR3 has 13 residues. V lost 6 bases, J lost 5 bases, and 16 bases lay in between.

The V call is TRBV7-2, the J call TRBJ2-1; 9 bases map to TRBD1. Trimming at V came to 6 bases and at J to 10 bases, leaving 13 bases not matched to a gene. Germline assignment: CDR1 SGHTA and CDR2 FQGNSA. The CDR3 is made up of 15 amino acids. The CDR3 bases are TGTGCCAGCAGACACCGGGACAGGGTCCGAGGGGAGCAGTTCTTC. Protein product: CASRHRDRVRGEQFF.